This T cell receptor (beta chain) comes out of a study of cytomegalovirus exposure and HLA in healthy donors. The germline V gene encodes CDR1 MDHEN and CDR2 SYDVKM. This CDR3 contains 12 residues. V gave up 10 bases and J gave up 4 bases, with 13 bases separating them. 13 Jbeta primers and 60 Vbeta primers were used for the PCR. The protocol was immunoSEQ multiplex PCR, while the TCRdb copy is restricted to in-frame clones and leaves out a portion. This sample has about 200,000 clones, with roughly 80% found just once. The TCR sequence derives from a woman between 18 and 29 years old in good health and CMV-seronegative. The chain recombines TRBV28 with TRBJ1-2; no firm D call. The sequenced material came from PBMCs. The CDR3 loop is CATPSSGYGYTF. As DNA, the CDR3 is TGTGCCACCCCCTCGAGTGGCTATGGCTACACCTTC.